A single sample is the source of the 8 T cell receptor beta chains below, sequenced in a study of shared clonotypes between healthy human individuals. Repertoires were generated with immunoSEQ multiplex PCR, while TCRdb's copy carries only in-frame clones and drops some. The sample records a few million clones, 85% to 95% being singletons. Source material: naive CD4+ T cells from PBMCs. Subset: CD45RA+ positively selected. Receptor source: a man between 18 and 29 years old in good health. Some clones in this sample may be carry-over from other donors' samples.

CDR3 DNA sequence: TGTGCCAGTCAAGGGGGCTTGGGGATCTCCTACGAGCAGTACTTC. Translated: CASQGGLGISYEQYF. The V call is TRBV11-2, the J call TRBJ2-7; 7 bases are a match to TRBD1. V was clipped by 9 bases and J by 0 bases; unmatched bases: 11. Germline lookup yields CDR1 SGHAT and CDR2 FQNNGV. The CDR3 loop spans 15 amino acids. The full variable domain, with the rest looked up from reference TRBV11-2 and TRBJ2-7, is EAGVAQSPRYKIIEKRQSVAFWCNPISGHATLYWYQQILGQGPKLLIQFQNNGVVDDSQLPKDRFSAERLKGVDSTLKIQPAKLEDSAVYLCASQGGLGISYEQYFGPGTRLTVT.

The gene calls are TRBV6-5 and TRBJ2-7; 8 bases agree with TRBD1. The CDR3 contains 13 residues. Germline values: CDR1 MNHEY, CDR2 SVGAGI. Trimming removed 6 bases from V and 6 bases from J; junction bases left unmatched: 7. DNA of the CDR3: TGTGCCAGCAGGGACAGGGTGTCGTCCGAGCAGTACTTC. It is translated as CASRDRVSSEQYF.

The chain is built from TRBV5-4 and TRBJ2-5; 8 positions match TRBD1. The germline CDR1 and CDR2 sequences are SGHNT and YYREEE (reference sequence). The CDR3 is 15 residues long. J lost 5 bases, V lost 4 bases, and 10 bases had no gene match. The CDR3 protein is CASSQSTGVHETQYF. The CDR3 DNA reads TGTGCCAGCAGCCAATCGACAGGGGTTCACGAGACCCAGTACTTC.

CDR3 in amino acids: CSVAPSGSYEQYF. The CDR3 DNA follows: TGCAGCGTTGCCCCTAGCGGTTCCTACGAGCAGTACTTC. The chain carries TRBV29-1 and TRBJ2-5, with 7 bases fitting TRBD2. The J call is doubtful: the DNA matches TRBJ2-7 better. CDR1 is SQVTM and CDR2 is ANQGSEA in the germline V gene. This CDR3 comprises 13 residues.

This rearrangement joins TRBV6-6 to TRBJ2-5; TRBD1 or TRBD2 may be the D gene (5 bases each). The CDR3 loop spans 13 amino acids. The germline V and J ends were trimmed by 7 bases and 2 bases, with 11 bases remaining between them. Germline V CDR1 and CDR2: MNHNY, SVGAGI (reference sequence). The CDR3 protein is CASTGAGQETQYF. The CDR3 bases are TGTGCCAGCACCGGGGCAGGGCAAGAGACCCAGTACTTC.

The gene calls are TRBV29-1 and TRBJ1-4; D is unresolved. CDR3 length: 14 residues. Trimming stripped 7 bases from V and 4 bases from J, with 16 bases between. In germline, CDR1 is SQVTM, CDR2 ANQGSEA. The CDR3 sequence is CSAKPGLYNEKLFF. DNA for the CDR3: TGCAGCGCTAAACCGGGTCTCTATAATGAAAAACTGTTTTTT.

CDR3 amino acids: CASSVAGPGAWNEQFF. In DNA, the CDR3 is TGTGCCAGCAGCGTAGCTGGGCCCGGGGCTTGGAATGAGCAGTTCTTC. The rearrangement links TRBV9 to TRBJ2-1; D possibly matches TRBD1 or TRBD2 (5 bases each). The CDR3 covers 16 residues. Germline V gene sequence: CDR1 SGDLS, CDR2 YYNGEE. The V gene lost 0 bases and the J gene lost 7 bases, with 17 bases spanning the gap.

The chain is built from TRBV4-2 and TRBJ2-3; TRBD2 aligns across 7 bases. CDR3 length equals 18 residues. Germline V gives CDR1 LGHNA, CDR2 YNFKEQ. Trimming took 1 base from V and 0 from J; bases not matched to a gene: 10. CDR3 in amino acids: CASSQGVRPSGSTDTQYF. The DNA for the CDR3 is TGTGCCAGCAGCCAAGGTGTGCGGCCTAGCGGTAGCACAGATACGCAGTATTTT.